One sample yielded the 9 T cell receptor beta chains listed below, sequenced in a study of T cell responses to AZD1222 COVID-19 vaccine (dated by TCRdb to the early 2020s). The time point tag for this specimen amounts to: about 28 days (+/-7) after the second vaccine dose. Library generation was performed with the immunoSEQ multiplex PCR assay. This immuneACCESS table, as held by TCRdb, lists in-frame sequences with V and J called but not all clones. Of the missing ones, under half trace to an unresolved V gene in checked studies; the others have no known cause. The table for this sample lists about 84,000 clones; approximately 83% of them were counted only once. 10% of the sample comes from the top ten. This sample comprised peripheral blood, obtained 28 days after the second AZD1222 dose. The receptors stem from an adult who received the AZD1222 COVID-19 vaccine.

In its sample, this clone was seen a few times. The genes are TRBV4-1 and TRBJ2-1; 7 bases line up with TRBD2. The CDR3 length is 18 residues. Germline CDR1 reads MGHRA; CDR2 reads YSYEKL. J lost 0 bases, V lost 0 bases, and 8 bases had no gene match. The CDR3 region has the DNA TGCGCCAGCAGCCAAGATGGGTTGCGGGGGACCTCCTACAATGAGCAGTTCTTC. Translated, it gives CASSQDGLRGTSYNEQFF.

This clone was observed a single time. The CDR3 loop is CASRRIMNTEAFF. The CDR3 bases are TGCGCCAGCAGACGGATCATGAACACTGAAGCTTTCTTT. The chain links TRBV5-1 to TRBJ1-1; D is ambiguous. Germline lookup yields CDR1 SGHRS and CDR2 YFSETQ. The CDR3 spans 13 residues. V was cut by 5 bases and J by 0 bases, with 8 bases left in between.

This clone has a single count. This chain connects TRBV6-2 or TRBV6-3 to TRBJ2-5; TRBD1 might be the D (5 bases). Germline loops: CDR1 MNHEY, CDR2 SVGEGT. The V gene lost 1 base and the J gene lost 5 bases, with 14 bases spanning the gap. The CDR3 length is 15 residues. The CDR3 coding sequence is TGTGCCAGCAGTTACTTGACAGACGGAGTGGAGACCCAGTACTTC. Its protein is CASSYLTDGVETQYF.

The V gene is TRBV5-1, the J gene TRBJ2-7; 7 nucleotides line up with TRBD2. This CDR3 is 15 amino acids long. The V and J ends lost 5 bases and 0 bases, in that order; junction bases with no gene match: 8. Germline V gene lookup returns CDR1 SGHRS and CDR2 YFSETQ. As DNA, the CDR3 is TGCGCCAGCAGATCTACCGGGACTAACTCCTACGAGCAGTACTTC. Translated: CASRSTGTNSYEQYF.

The rearrangement links TRBV24-1 to TRBJ1-4; D is unclear. V lost 1 base and J lost 8, with 4 bases in between. The CDR3 sequence is 12 residues long. Per the germline V gene, CDR1 is KGHDR and CDR2 is SFDVKD. The CDR3 nucleotides read TGTGCCACCAGTGATTTAGGGGAAAAACTGTTTTTT. Translated, it gives CATSDLGEKLFF.

The chain uses TRBV28 and TRBJ1-5; maybe TRBD1 (6 bases). The CDR3 spans 16 residues. Germline CDR1 is MDHEN and CDR2 is SYDVKM. V was trimmed by 4 bases and J by 1 base, leaving 14 bases between them. DNA for the CDR3: TGTGCCAGCAGTTCCGGGGGGACATGGAGCAATCAGCCCCAGCATTTT. Amino acid sequence: CASSSGGTWSNQPQHF.

The V gene is TRBV19, the J gene TRBJ2-7; TRBD2 matches at 8 bases. CDR1 is LNHDA and CDR2 is SQIVND in the germline V gene (reference sequence). This CDR3 comprises 14 residues. The V and J ends lost 7 bases and 3 bases, in that order; junction bases with no gene match: 8. The CDR3: CASKQAGEIYEQYF. Written as DNA, the CDR3 is TGTGCCAGTAAACAAGCGGGGGAAATCTACGAGCAGTACTTC.

This chain joins TRBV5-1 and TRBJ1-5, with D uncertain. Per germline, CDR1 SGHRS and CDR2 YFSETQ. The CDR3 is 15 residues long. The V end was cut by 4 bases, the J end by 4 bases, with 15 bases between. The CDR3 is CASSLSGQPNQPQHF. DNA for the CDR3: TGCGCCAGCAGCCTAAGCGGGCAGCCGAATCAGCCCCAGCATTTT.

The J gene is TRBJ1-4, the V gene TRBV5-8; D is ambiguous. The CDR3 runs 15 residues. With 0 bases removed from V and 8 bases from J, the gap between germline ends came to 14 bases. The germline V gene has CDR1 SGHTS and CDR2 YDEGEE. DNA for the CDR3: TGTGCCAGCAGCTTGGGTTCCGGGGTGAGAGAAAAACTGTTTTTT. Amino acids: CASSLGSGVREKLFF.